The present T cell receptor beta chain was sequenced within a study of T-cell memory formation after mild COVID-19. Study outcomes and limitations: The main location of contracting CD4+ clones was CM and EM, and that of contracting CD8+ clones was EMRA. CD4/CD8 balance characterized clones contracting day 15 to 85, and CD4+ skew characterized later expanders.

TCRdb used MiXCR to reprocess the 5' RACE reads, holding one entry per CDR3 protein. The data hold around 300,000 distinct CDR3 sequences, with more than 13% observed a single time. Trimming took 0 bases from V and 5 from J; bases not matched to a gene: 14. CDR3 length: 20 amino acids. The V gene's germline CDR1 is LNHNV and CDR2 YYDKDF (reference sequence). By share, this clonotype counts as large. Its antigen is not identified. Specimen: PBMCs or a T cell subset sorted from them (not recorded which). The chain uses TRBV15 and TRBJ2-2, with 11 bases aligning to TRBD2. The clonotype was recovered from a young man who had mild COVID-19 (a few samples of this study predate the infection). Cell type and time point are not known. In DNA form, the CDR3 reads TGTGCCACCAGCAGAGATGTAGAGGTGTTGGCTAGCGGGGGGACCGGGGAGCTGTTTTTT. Translated, it gives CATSRDVEVLASGGTGELFF.